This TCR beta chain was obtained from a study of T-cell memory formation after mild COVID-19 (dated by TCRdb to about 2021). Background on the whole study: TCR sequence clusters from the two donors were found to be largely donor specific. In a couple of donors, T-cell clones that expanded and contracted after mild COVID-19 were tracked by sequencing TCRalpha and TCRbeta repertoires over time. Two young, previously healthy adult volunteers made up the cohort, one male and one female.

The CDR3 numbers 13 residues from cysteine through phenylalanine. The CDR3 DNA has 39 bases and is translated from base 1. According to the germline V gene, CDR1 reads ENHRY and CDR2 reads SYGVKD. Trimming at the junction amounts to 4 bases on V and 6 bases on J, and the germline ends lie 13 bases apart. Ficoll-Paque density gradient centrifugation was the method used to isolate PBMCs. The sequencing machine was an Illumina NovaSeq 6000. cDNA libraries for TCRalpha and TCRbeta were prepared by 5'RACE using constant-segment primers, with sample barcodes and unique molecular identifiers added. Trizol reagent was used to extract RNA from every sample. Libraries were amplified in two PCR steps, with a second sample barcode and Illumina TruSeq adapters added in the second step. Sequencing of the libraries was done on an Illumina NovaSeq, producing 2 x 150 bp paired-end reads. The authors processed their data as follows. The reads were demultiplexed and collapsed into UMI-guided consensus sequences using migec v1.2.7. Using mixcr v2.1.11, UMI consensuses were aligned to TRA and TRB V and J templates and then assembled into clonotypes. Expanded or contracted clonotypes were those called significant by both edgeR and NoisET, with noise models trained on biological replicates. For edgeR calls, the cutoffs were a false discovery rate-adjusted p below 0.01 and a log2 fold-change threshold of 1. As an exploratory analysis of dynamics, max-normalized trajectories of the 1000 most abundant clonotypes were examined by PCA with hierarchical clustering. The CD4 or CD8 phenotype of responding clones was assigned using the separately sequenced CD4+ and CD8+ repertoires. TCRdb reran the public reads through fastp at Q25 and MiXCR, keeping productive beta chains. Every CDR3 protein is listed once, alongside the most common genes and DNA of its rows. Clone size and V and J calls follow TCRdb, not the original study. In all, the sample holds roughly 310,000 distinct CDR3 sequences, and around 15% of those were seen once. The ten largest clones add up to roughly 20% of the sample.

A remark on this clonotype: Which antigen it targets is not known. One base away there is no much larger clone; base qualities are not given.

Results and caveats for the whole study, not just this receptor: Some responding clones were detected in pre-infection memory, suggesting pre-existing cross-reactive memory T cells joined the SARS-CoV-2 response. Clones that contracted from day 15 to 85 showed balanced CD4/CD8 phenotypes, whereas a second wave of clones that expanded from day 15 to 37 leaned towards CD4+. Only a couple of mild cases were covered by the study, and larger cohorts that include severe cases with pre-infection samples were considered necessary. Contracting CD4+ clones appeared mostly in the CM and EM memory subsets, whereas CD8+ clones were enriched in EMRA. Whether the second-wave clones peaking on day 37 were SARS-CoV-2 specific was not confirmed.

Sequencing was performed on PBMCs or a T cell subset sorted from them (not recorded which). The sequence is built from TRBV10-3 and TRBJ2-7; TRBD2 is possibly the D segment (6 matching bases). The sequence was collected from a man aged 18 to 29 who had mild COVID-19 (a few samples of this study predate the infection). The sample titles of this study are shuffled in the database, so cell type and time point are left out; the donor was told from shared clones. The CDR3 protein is CAISGDGGAEQYF. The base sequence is TGTGCCATCAGTGGCGACGGGGGTGCCGAGCAGTACTTC.